This T cell receptor (beta chain) was identified in a study of blood T cell repertoires in COVID-19. The wider study: The origin of the acute and convalescent COVID-19 samples was the United States, Italy and Spain. The cDNA or gDNA used as material had been derived from T cells, B-cell-depleted T cells, or PBMCs.

In the original processing: Estimates of nucleated cell counts were drawn from the amplification of reference gene primers. Clones were sequenced by immunoSEQ multiplex PCR, and TCRdb holds only the in-frame ones, with some missing. The V and J calls and clone size are taken from that table; D and trimming were inferred from the DNA. This sample has 90,000 to 120,000 clones, with about 88% found just once. The CDR3 has 13 residues. Trimming shortened V by 1 base and J by 7 bases, and 5 bases separated the two germline ends. The origin of this receptor is a human donor in a cohort sampled during active COVID-19. This rearrangement joins TRBV12-3 or TRBV12-4 to TRBJ1-6; D gene unclear. Sequencing was done on a sample of peripheral blood. The CDR3 reads CASSLDRNSPLHF. CDR3 in DNA: TGTGCCAGCAGTTTAGATCGGAATTCACCCCTCCACTTT.